This TCR beta chain is drawn from a study of cytomegalovirus exposure and HLA in healthy donors (dated by TCRdb to the late 2010s). In the study overall: According to a later analysis, one platform produced both the approximately 110 validation repertoires and the approximately 600 repertoires of the first cohort. The study aimed to test whether signatures of past pathogen exposure could be identified by cataloging public T cell receptors. Besides the first cohort of approximately 710 subjects, a separate validation cohort made up of some 110 different subjects was used. The study combined high-throughput TCR immunosequencing, statistical association of individual TCRs with disease status, and machine learning to predict cytomegalovirus infection status. Overall results and qualifications from the work: Three of the identified cytomegalovirus-associated TCR beta chains were confirmed in vitro to be specific for cytomegalovirus antigens. The study listed 150 to 200 TCR beta chains as associated with cytomegalovirus. The classifier was reported to diagnose cytomegalovirus status with high specificity and sensitivity in both the original and validation cohorts. Across donors, most TCR sequences were observed very rarely, whereas some public TCRs were present in many individuals. In a later analysis, TCRs clustered in the first cohort were found to also tend to co-occur in the roughly 120 validation repertoires, with approximately 95% of cluster scores above 0. All 120 or so repertoires were used to score co-occurrence in the validation cohort in a later analysis, because that analysis had no HLA typing for the cohort. The authors suggested that the approach could potentially be generalized to other disease states and immunological phenotypes.

Libraries were constructed by the immunoSEQ multiplex PCR assay. In the authors' own workflow: A statistical classification framework was built for diagnosing cytomegalovirus status from the catalog of TCR beta chain sequences. The table was pulled from immuneACCESS by TCRdb, which kept in-frame rearrangements only. Such tables lose some clones; where checked, under half of the loss comes from unresolved V genes, and the rest has no known cause. D and trimming were read from the DNA, whereas the V and J calls and clone size are those reported in that table. The sample includes some 150,000 clones, with roughly 91% observed a single time. Of the sample, 3% to 3.5% is held by the ten largest clones. Concerning this clone: There is no known antigen for this receptor. Base quality data are lacking; no much larger clone is found one base away.

The CDR3 numbers 16 residues from cysteine through phenylalanine. CDR3 DNA only is kept here, 48 bases in frame from base 1. V lost 1 base and J lost 9 bases; the stretch between them is 19 bases long. Reading the germline V gene gives CDR1 LGHNA and CDR2 YNFKEQ. The donors were included in the validation cohort of approximately 120 subjects, a group kept apart from the approximately 650-subject first cohort. The V and J genes are TRBV4-2 and TRBJ2-1, with a tentative D gene TRBD2 over 5 matching bases. Sequences were obtained from PBMCs. This clonotype originated in a woman between 18 and 29 years old in good health and CMV-seropositive. For the CDR3, the sequence is CASSQGGPGRGSEQFF. The nucleotide sequence is TGTGCCAGCAGCCAAGGCGGTCCGGGCCGGGGATCTGAGCAGTTCTTC.